The clone carrying this TCR beta chain was counted only a few times. What it recognizes is unknown. Then a second PCR, running about 6 to 11 cycles, was carried out with a sample-barcoded 5' primer and a J-beta primer mix. The authors tagged each cDNA molecule using a template-switch adaptor with 12 random nucleotides. TCRdb fed the 5' RACE reads into MiXCR, producing one record per CDR3 protein. In the table there are 650,000 to 1,000,000 distinct CDR3 sequences, 35% to 40% of which are singletons. Germline-derived CDR1 and CDR2 are SQVTM and ANQGSEA. V lost 7 bases and J lost 2, with 11 bases in between. The length of the CDR3 is 13 residues. This sample stems from a study of blood T cells in healthy people across ages. Overall study: Per two T cells, template switching captured roughly one barcoded beta molecule.

General observations from the study: Higher diversity and more naive CD4+ cells were features of long-lived donors, compared to aged donors.

The sequenced sample was blood. V gene TRBV29-1 combines with J gene TRBJ2-2; no definite D call. The source is a man younger than 30 in good health. CDR3 bases: TGCAGCGCTACACCCTCAAACACCGGGGAGCTGTTTTTT. Translating gives CSATPSNTGELFF.